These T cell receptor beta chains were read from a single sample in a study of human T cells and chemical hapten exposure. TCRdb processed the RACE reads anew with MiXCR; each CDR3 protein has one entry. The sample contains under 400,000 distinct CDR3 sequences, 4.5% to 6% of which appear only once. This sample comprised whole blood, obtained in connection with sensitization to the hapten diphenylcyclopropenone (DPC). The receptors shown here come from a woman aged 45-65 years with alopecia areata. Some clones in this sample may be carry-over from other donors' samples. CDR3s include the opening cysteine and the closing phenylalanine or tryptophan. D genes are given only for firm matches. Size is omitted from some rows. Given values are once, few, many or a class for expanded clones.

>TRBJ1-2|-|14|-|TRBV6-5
TGTGCCAGCAGTTACGGGACACCGCCCTATGGCTACACCTTC
CASSYGTPPYGYTF
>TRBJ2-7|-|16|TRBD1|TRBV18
TGTGCCAGCTCACCCGATCATTGGGACAGGAGTTACGAGCAGTACTTC
CASSPDHWDRSYEQYF
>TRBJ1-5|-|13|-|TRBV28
TGTGCCAGCAGTTTATTTGGCGGTCAGCCCCAGCATTTT
CASSLFGGQPQHF
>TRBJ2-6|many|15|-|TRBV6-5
TGTGCCAGCAGTTACCTTCCCTCTGGGGCCAACGTCCTGACTTTC
CASSYLPSGANVLTF
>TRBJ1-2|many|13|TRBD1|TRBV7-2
TGTGCCAGCAGCGCGACAGGGCCACATGGCTACACCTTC
CASSATGPHGYTF
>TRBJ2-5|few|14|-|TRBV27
TGTGCCAGCAAACCTATGGAGGACTGGGAGACCCAGTACTTC
CASKPMEDWETQYF
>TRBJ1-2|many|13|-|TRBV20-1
TGCAGTGCTAGCTCGACAGTTAACTATGGCTACACCTTC
CSASSTVNYGYTF
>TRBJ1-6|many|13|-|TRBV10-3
TGTGCCATCAGGGGGGCTGGCGATTCACCCCTCCACTTT
CAIRGAGDSPLHF
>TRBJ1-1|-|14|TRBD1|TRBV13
TGTGCCAGCAGCTCTTACACAGGGGGAACTGAAGCTTTCTTT
CASSSYTGGTEAFF
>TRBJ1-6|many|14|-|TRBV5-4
TGTGCCAGCAGCCAGACTCCGGGCCCCCAAGCCCTCCACTTT
CASSQTPGPQALHF
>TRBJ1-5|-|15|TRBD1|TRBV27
TGTGCCAGCAGTTTAGGAGTGGACAGGTTAGTTCCCCAGCATTTT
CASSLGVDRLVPQHF
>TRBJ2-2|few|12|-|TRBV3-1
TGTGCCAGCAGCCTCGCGAACGGGGAGCTGTTTTTT
CASSLANGELFF
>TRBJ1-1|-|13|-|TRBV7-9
TGTGCCAGCAGTTCGCTTGCCTTCACTGAAGCTTTCTTT
CASSSLAFTEAFF
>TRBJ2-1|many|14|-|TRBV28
TGTGCCAGCAGTTTTGTCGGGGAGACCGCACTAAGGTTCTTC
CASSFVGETALRFF
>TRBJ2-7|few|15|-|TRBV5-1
TGCGCCAGCAGCTTTACCGACAGCAGGGGCCACGAGCAGTACTTC
CASSFTDSRGHEQYF
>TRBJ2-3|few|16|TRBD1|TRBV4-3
TGCGCCAGCAGCCAAGGACAGGGGGGCCACACAGATACGCAGTATTTT
CASSQGQGGHTDTQYF
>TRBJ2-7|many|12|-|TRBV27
TGTGCCAGCAGTCCCCCCAGCCGCGAGCAGTACTTC
CASSPPSREQYF
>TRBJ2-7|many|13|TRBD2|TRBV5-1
TGCGCCAGCAGCGGGGACGGCGGGGGCGAGCAGTACTTC
CASSGDGGGEQYF
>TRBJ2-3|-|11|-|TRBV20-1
TGCAGTGCTATGGGGATAGATACGCAGTATTTT
CSAMGIDTQYF
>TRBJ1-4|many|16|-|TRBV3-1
TGTGCCAGCAGCAACCCCCTCCATCAATCGAGTGAAAAACTGTTTTTT
CASSNPLHQSSEKLFF
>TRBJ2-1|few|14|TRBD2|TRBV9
TGTGCCAGCAGTAGTAGCGGGAGTAGTGATGAGCAGTTCTTC
CASSSSGSSDEQFF
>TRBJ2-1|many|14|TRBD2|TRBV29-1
TGCAGCGTGGTAGCGGGTAGCTCCTACAATGAGCAGTTCTTC
CSVVAGSSYNEQFF
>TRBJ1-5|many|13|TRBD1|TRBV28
TGTGCCAGCAAGGGGACAGGGGAACAGCCCCAGCATTTT
CASKGTGEQPQHF
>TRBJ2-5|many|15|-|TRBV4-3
TGCGCCAGCAGCCAAGACCTCACAGGGCAAGAGACCCAGTACTTC
CASSQDLTGQETQYF
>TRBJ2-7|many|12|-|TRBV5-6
TGTGCCAGCAGTCCCGCAGGTCGCGAGCAGTACTTC
CASSPAGREQYF
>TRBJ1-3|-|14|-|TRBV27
TGTGCCAGCAGTCCACAGAACTCTGGAAACACCATATATTTT
CASSPQNSGNTIYF
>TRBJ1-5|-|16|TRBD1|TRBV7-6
TGTGCCAGCAGCTTAAGAGGGACAGGGGTATGCCAGCCCCAGCATTTT
CASSLRGTGVCQPQHF
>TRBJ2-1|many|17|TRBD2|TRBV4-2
TGTGCCAGCAGCCGGGCCACTGGGACTAGCTCCCACAATGAGCAGTTCTTC
CASSRATGTSSHNEQFF
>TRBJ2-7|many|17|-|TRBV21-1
TGTGCCAGCAGCAAATCTGGGCGGGACCGAGACAACTACGAGCAGTACTTC
CASSKSGRDRDNYEQYF
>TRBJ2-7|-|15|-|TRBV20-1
TGCAGTGCTAGATCCCCATCCAGTACCCCCTACGAGCAGTACTTC
CSARSPSSTPYEQYF
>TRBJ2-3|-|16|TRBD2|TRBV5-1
TGCGCCAGCAGTTCCCCCGATGATAGCGGGGATGATACGCAGTATTTT
CASSSPDDSGDDTQYF
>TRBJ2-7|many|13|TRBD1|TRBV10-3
TGTGCCATCAGTGGACAGGGGGCGCCCGAGCAGTACTTC
CAISGQGAPEQYF
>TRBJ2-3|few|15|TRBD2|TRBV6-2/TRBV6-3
TGTGCCAGCAAGAAGCGGGGGGCCCTCACAGATACGCAGTATTTT
CASKKRGALTDTQYF
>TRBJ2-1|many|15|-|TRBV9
TGTGCCAGCAGCGTAGTGTCGAGCTCCTACAATGAGCAGTTCTTC
CASSVVSSSYNEQFF
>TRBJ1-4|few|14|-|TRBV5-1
TGCGCCAGCAGCGGCGGGTCAACTAATGAAAAACTGTTTTTT
CASSGGSTNEKLFF
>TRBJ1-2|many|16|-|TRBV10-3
TGTGCCATCAGTGAGTCCGGAAAAGGAATGAGTGTTGGCTACACCTTC
CAISESGKGMSVGYTF
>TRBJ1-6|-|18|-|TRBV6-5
TGTGCCAGCAGTTACTCAAGCAGGGGACCGTCGTACGAGGTACCCCTCCACTTT
CASSYSSRGPSYEVPLHF
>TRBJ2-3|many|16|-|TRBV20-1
TGCAGTGCTAGAGCCCTGGTTAGGGACACCACAGATACGCAGTATTTT
CSARALVRDTTDTQYF
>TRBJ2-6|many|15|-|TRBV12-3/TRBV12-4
TGTGCCAGCAATCTACAGGTTGCTGGGGCCAACGTCCTGACTTTC
CASNLQVAGANVLTF
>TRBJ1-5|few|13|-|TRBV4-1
TGCGCCAGCAGCCAAGAAGAGTACCAGCCCCAGCATTTT
CASSQEEYQPQHF
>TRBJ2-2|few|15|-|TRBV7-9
TGTGCCAGCAGCTGGGCCCGCGAGAACACCGGGGAGCTGTTTTTT
CASSWARENTGELFF
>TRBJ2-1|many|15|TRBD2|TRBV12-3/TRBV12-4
TGTGCCAGCAGCCCGACTAGCGGACCCTACAATGAGCAGTTCTTC
CASSPTSGPYNEQFF
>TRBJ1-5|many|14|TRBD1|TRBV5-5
TGTGCCAGCAGCGGCGTAGGGACAGACCAGCCCCAGCATTTT
CASSGVGTDQPQHF
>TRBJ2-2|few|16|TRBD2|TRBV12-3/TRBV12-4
TGTGCCAGCAGTCCTTCCGGGAGGGGATCCACCGGGGAGCTGTTTTTT
CASSPSGRGSTGELFF
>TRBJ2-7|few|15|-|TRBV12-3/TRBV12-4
TGTGCCAGCAGTTTAGGAGACATACGGGGACTCGAGCAGTACTTC
CASSLGDIRGLEQYF
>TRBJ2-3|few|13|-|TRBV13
TGTGCCAGCAGCCCCTGGGACGCAGATACGCAGTATTTT
CASSPWDADTQYF
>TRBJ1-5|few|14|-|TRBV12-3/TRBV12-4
TGTGCCAGCAGTTTATGGCAGGGAGATCAGCCCCAGCATTTT
CASSLWQGDQPQHF
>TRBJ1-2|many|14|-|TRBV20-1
TGCAGTGCTAGAGACGTCGACGGCCCCTATGGCTACACCTTC
CSARDVDGPYGYTF
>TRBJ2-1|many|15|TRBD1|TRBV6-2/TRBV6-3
TGTGCCAGCATTAGCCGGGACAGGTACTACAATGAGCAGTTCTTC
CASISRDRYYNEQFF
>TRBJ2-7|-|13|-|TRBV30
TGTGCCTGGATGGTAGCGGCCTCCTACGAGCAGTACTTC
CAWMVAASYEQYF
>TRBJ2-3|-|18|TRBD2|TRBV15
TGTGCCACCAGCAGAGACCTAACTAGCGGGGCCTTGGGAGATACGCAGTATTTT
CATSRDLTSGALGDTQYF
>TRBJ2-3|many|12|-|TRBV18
TGTGCCAGCTCACCGGTAGAAGATACGCAGTATTTT
CASSPVEDTQYF
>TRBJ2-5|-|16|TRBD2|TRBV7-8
TGTGCCAGCCTTAAAGAATTGGCTAGCGGGGGAGAGACCCAGTACTTC
CASLKELASGGETQYF